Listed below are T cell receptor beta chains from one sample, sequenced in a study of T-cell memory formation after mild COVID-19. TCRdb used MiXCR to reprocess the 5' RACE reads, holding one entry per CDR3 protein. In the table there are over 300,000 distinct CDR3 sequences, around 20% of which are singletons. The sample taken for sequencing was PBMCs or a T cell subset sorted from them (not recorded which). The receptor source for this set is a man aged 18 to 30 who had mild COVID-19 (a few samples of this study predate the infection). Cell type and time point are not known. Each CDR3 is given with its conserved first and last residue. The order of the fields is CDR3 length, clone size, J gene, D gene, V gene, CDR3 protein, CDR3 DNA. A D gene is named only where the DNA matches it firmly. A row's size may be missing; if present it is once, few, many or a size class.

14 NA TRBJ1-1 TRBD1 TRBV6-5 CASREGQGHTEAFF TGTGCCAGCAGGGAGGGACAGGGGCACACTGAAGCTTTCTTT
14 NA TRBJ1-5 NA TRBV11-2 CASSLGASNQPQHF TGTGCCAGCAGCTTAGGAGCGAGCAATCAGCCCCAGCATTTT
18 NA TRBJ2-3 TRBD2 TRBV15 CATSRGWASGGPTDTQYF TGTGCCACCAGCAGAGGTTGGGCTAGCGGGGGGCCCACAGATACGCAGTATTTT
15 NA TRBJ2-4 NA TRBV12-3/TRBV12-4 CASSLSLGFGNIQYF TGTGCCAGCAGTTTAAGCCTAGGGTTCGGGAACATTCAGTACTTC
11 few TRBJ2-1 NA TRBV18 CASSPFAGQFF TGTGCCAGCTCACCCTTTGCCGGGCAGTTCTTC
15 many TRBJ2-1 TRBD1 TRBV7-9 CASSFSQGDGNEQFF TGTGCCAGCAGCTTCTCCCAGGGGGATGGCAATGAGCAGTTCTTC
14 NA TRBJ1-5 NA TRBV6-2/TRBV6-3 CASSPPGFNQPQHF TGTGCCAGCAGCCCTCCCGGGTTCAATCAGCCCCAGCATTTT
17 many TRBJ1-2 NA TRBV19 CASSPGARGYFYDGYTF TGTGCCAGTAGTCCGGGCGCTCGGGGGTATTTTTATGATGGCTACACCTTC
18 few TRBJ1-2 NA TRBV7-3 CASSPLASGLNHPYGYTF TGTGCCAGCAGCCCCTTGGCCTCGGGACTCAACCACCCCTATGGCTACACCTTC
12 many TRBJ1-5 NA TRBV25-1 CASSEANQPQHF TGTGCCAGCAGTGAAGCCAATCAGCCCCAGCATTTT
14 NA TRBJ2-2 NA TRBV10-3 CASKGGINTGELFF TGTGCCTCAAAGGGGGGGATCAACACCGGGGAGCTGTTTTTT
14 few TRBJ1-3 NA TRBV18 CASSPGNLENTIYF TGTGCCAGCTCACCAGGAAACCTCGAGAACACCATATATTTT
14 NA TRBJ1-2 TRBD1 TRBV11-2 CASSLRTGLRGYTF TGTGCCAGCAGCTTACGGACAGGGTTACGAGGCTACACCTTC
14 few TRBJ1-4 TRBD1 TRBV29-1 CSVEETAGGEKLFF TGCAGCGTTGAAGAGACGGCAGGGGGTGAAAAACTGTTTTTT
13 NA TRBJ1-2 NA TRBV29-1 CSVEGGAGYGYTF TGCAGCGTCGAGGGGGGGGCTGGCTATGGCTACACCTTC
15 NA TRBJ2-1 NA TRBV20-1 CSARRHASSYNEQFF TGCAGTGCCCGACGACACGCTAGCTCCTACAATGAGCAGTTCTTC
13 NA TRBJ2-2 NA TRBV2 CASSDHGTGELFF TGTGCCAGCAGTGACCATGGCACCGGGGAGCTGTTTTTT
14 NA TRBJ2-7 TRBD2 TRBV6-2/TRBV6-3 CASGQSGGPLLRYF TGTGCCAGCGGGCAAAGCGGGGGGCCCCTTCTGCGGTACTTC
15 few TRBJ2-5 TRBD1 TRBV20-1 CSASGSGDRAETQYF TGCAGTGCTAGCGGTTCGGGGGACAGGGCAGAGACCCAGTACTTC
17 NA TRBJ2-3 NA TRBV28 CASSTLTVNLGTDTQYF TGTGCCAGCAGTACCCTAACGGTGAACCTCGGGACAGATACGCAGTATTTT
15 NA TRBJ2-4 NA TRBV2 CASSLRTVAKNIQYF TGTGCCAGCAGTCTACGGACGGTAGCCAAAAACATTCAGTACTTC
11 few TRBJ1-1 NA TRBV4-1 CASSGLTEAFF TGCGCCAGCAGCGGGCTTACTGAAGCTTTCTTT
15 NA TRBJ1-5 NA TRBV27 CASSRDPDSFQPQHF TGTGCCAGCAGCCGAGACCCCGACAGTTTCCAGCCCCAGCATTTT
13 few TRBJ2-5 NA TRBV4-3 CASSQEAGETQYF TGCGCCAGCAGCCAAGAGGCCGGGGAGACCCAGTACTTC
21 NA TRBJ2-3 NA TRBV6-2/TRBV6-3 CAPTVPAVRPETETSPKVQYF NA
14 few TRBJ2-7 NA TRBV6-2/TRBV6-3 CASSYEPDGYEQYF TGTGCCAGCAGTTACGAACCGGACGGGTACGAGCAGTACTTC
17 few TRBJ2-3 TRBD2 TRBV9 CASSFTGTSGGTDTQYF TGTGCCAGCAGCTTTACCGGGACTAGCGGGGGCACAGATACGCAGTATTTT
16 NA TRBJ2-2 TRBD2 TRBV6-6 CASSSSGGAINGELFF TGTGCCAGCAGTTCTAGCGGGGGGGCTATTAACGGGGAGCTGTTTTTT
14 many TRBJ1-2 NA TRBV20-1 CSARVPGASYGYTF TGCAGTGCTAGAGTCCCAGGGGCCTCCTATGGCTACACCTTC
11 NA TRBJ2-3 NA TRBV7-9 CASSQDITQYF TGTGCCAGCAGCCAGGACATTACGCAGTATTTT
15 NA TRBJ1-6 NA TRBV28 CASSLSPGDRSPLHF TGTGCCAGCAGTTTATCCCCCGGGGATCGGTCACCCCTCCACTTT
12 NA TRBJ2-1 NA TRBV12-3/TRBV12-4 CASSLVRGEQFF TGTGCCAGCAGTTTAGTAAGGGGTGAGCAGTTCTTC
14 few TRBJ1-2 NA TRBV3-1 CASSLQGAGYGYTF TGTGCCAGCAGCCTACAGGGAGCGGGTTATGGCTACACCTTC
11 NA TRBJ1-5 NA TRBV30 CAWGVGQPQHF TGTGCCTGGGGGGTTGGACAGCCCCAGCATTTT
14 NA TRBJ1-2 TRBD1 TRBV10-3 CAISPGRDRAGYTF TGTGCCATCAGTCCGGGAAGAGACAGGGCTGGCTACACCTTC
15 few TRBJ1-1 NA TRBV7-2 CASSLWGGADTEAFF TGTGCCAGCAGCTTATGGGGAGGGGCAGACACTGAAGCTTTCTTT
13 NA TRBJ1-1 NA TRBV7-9 CASRSAGNTEAFF TGTGCCAGCAGATCGGCCGGTAACACTGAAGCTTTCTTT
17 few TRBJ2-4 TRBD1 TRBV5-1 CASSSSRQGLAKNIQYF TGCGCCAGCAGCTCGAGCCGACAGGGGTTAGCCAAAAACATTCAGTACTTC
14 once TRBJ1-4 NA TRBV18 CASSPLVPNEKLFF TGTGCCAGCTCACCACTGGTCCCAAATGAAAAACTGTTTTTT
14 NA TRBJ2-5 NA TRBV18 CASSPPGERETQYF TGTGCCAGCTCACCACCGGGGGAAAGGGAGACCCAGTACTTC
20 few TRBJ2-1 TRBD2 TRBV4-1 CASSYPRGASGGPPSNEQFF TGCGCCAGCAGCTACCCGCGGGGGGCTAGCGGGGGGCCCCCCTCCAATGAGCAGTTCTTC
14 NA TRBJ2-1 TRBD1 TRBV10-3 CAISDLGTGDEQFF TGTGCCATCAGTGACTTGGGGACAGGGGATGAGCAGTTCTTC
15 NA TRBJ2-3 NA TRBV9 CASSVGVGSTDTQYF TGTGCCAGCAGCGTAGGCGTAGGGAGCACAGATACGCAGTATTTT
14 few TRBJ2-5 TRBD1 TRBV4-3 CASSPWTGGVTQYF TGCGCCAGCAGCCCTTGGACAGGTGGCGTGACCCAGTACTTC
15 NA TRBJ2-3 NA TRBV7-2 CASSLGTVLTDTQYF TGTGCCAGCAGCCTTGGGACGGTCCTCACAGATACGCAGTATTTT
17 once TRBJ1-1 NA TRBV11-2 CASSLVWGPLFRTEAFF TGTGCCAGCAGCTTAGTGTGGGGCCCCCTGTTCCGGACTGAAGCTTTCTTT
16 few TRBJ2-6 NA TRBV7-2 CASSLTWGSGANVLTF TGTGCCAGCAGCTTAACATGGGGCTCTGGGGCCAACGTCCTGACTTTC
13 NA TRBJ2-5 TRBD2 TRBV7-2 CASSLNSGGTQYF TGTGCCAGCAGCTTAAACTCGGGAGGGACCCAGTACTTC
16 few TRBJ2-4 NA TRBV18 CASSPPSAEAKNIQYF TGTGCCAGCTCACCACCGTCGGCAGAAGCCAAAAACATTCAGTACTTC
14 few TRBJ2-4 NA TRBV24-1 CATSEDRAKNIQYF TGTGCCACCAGTGAAGACAGGGCCAAAAACATTCAGTACTTC
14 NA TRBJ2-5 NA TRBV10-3 CAISVTGTQETQYF TGTGCCATCAGTGTCACCGGGACCCAAGAGACCCAGTACTTC
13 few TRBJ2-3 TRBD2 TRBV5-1 CASSGGGTDTQYF TGTGCCAGCAGTGGGGGGGGCACAGATACGCAGTATTTT
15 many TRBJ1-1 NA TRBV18 CASSPWGALNTEAFF TGTGCCAGCTCACCCTGGGGGGCGTTGAACACTGAAGCTTTCTTT
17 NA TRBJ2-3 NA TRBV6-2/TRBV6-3 CASSYSPQAGQSDTQYF TGTGCCAGCAGTTACTCCCCTCAGGCGGGGCAATCAGATACGCAGTATTTT
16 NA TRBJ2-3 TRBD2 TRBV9 CASSVLAGVGTDTQYF TGTGCCAGCAGCGTACTAGCGGGGGTGGGCACAGATACGCAGTATTTT
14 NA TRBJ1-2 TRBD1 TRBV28 CATRSGQGEGGYTF TGTGCCACCCGATCGGGACAGGGGGAGGGAGGCTACACCTTC
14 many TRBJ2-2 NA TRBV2 CASSEGKNTGELFF TGTGCCAGCAGTGAAGGCAAGAACACCGGGGAGCTGTTTTTT
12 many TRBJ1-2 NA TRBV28 CASSLKPYGYTF TGTGCCAGCAGTTTAAAACCGTATGGCTACACCTTC
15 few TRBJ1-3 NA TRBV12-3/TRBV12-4 CASSTGTPSGNTIYF TGTGCCAGCAGTACAGGGACACCATCTGGAAACACCATATATTTT